The 17 T cell receptor beta chains listed next were all sequenced from one sample in a study of control samples from healthy donors and cancer patients. The repertoire was sequenced with immunoSEQ multiplex PCR; TCRdb's copy has only in-frame clones and lacks some. Of some 98,000 clones in the sample, 70% to 85% were seen once. Sequenced: PBMCs. These receptors were collected from a man in his 70s with lung cancer.

The V gene is TRBV5-1, the J gene TRBJ1-4, with 8 positions matching TRBD1. CDR1 and CDR2 from the germline V gene are SGHRS and YFSETQ. The CDR3 runs 14 residues. Unmatched junction bases numbered 7, after V lost 4 bases and J lost 8 bases. CDR3 protein: CASSADRVGEKLFF. The CDR3 DNA sequence: TGCGCCAGCAGCGCGGACAGGGTAGGGGAAAAACTGTTTTTT.

As DNA, the CDR3 is TGTGCCAGCAGTATATACAATGAGCAGTTCTTC. Protein: CASSIYNEQFF. This chain connects TRBV2 to TRBJ2-1; no clear D gene. The CDR3 loop spans 11 amino acids. Germline CDR1 reads SNHLY; CDR2 reads FYNNEI. V gave up 5 bases and J gave up 4 bases, with 3 bases separating them.

The chain is built from TRBV7-6 and TRBJ2-1; TRBD2 agrees at 8 bases. Germline CDR1 SGHVS, CDR2 FNYEAQ. The length of the CDR3 is 16 residues. The V and J ends lost 2 bases and 0 bases, in that order; junction bases with no gene match: 3. CDR3 coding DNA: TGTGCCAGCAGCTTAAGGGCGGGGGGCTCCTACAATGAGCAGTTCTTC. Its protein is CASSLRAGGSYNEQFF.

The chain recombines TRBV19 with TRBJ2-3; 9 bases map to TRBD2. The germline V gene has CDR1 LNHDA and CDR2 SQIVND (reference sequence). J was trimmed by 4 bases and V by 5 bases; bases with no gene match: 10. The CDR3 loop spans 16 amino acids. CDR3 coding DNA: TGTGCCAGTAGTTCCTTCTCGCGGGGGGGGGCAGATACGCAGTATTTT. Residues: CASSSFSRGGADTQYF.

In regard to this clone: Distinct nucleotide sequences in the sample also encode this CDR3. The genes are TRBV5-1 and TRBJ1-1, with D perhaps TRBD1 (5 bases). Between the trimmed V and J ends, which lost 8 bases and 7 bases, there was a span of 15 bases. CDR3 length: 12 amino acids. Germline CDR1 is SGHRS and CDR2 is YFSETQ. CDR3 sequence reads: CASPVQGSEAFF. The CDR3 DNA reads TGCGCCAGTCCGGTTCAGGGAAGTGAAGCTTTCTTT.

This clone was seen once. The chain joins TRBV5-4 to TRBJ1-3; TRBD1 is a possible D gene (6 bases). The CDR3 consists of 14 residues. Looked up from germline, CDR1 is SGHNT and CDR2 is YYREEE (reference sequence). Trimming cost V 2 bases and J 8 bases, with 14 bases left between them. The CDR3 reads CASSFRDRGHTIYF. The CDR3 DNA is TGTGCCAGCAGCTTCAGGGACCGGGGGCACACCATATATTTT.

V usage is TRBV28 and J usage is TRBJ1-5; weak D call: TRBD1 (5 bases). CDR3 length: 14 amino acids. V was shortened by 7 bases and J by 6 bases, with 16 bases between the two germline ends. Germline CDR1 is MDHEN and CDR2 is SYDVKM. The CDR3 protein is CASTLTGVTQPQHF. DNA of the CDR3: TGTGCCAGCACCCTAACGGGGGTTACTCAGCCCCAGCATTTT.

J is TRBJ2-5 and V is TRBV19; 7 nucleotides match TRBD1. CDR1 is LNHDA, CDR2 SQIVND, per germline (reference sequence). CDR3 size: 13 residues. Trimming cost V 9 bases and J 1 base; bases outside gene matches: 5. The CDR3 nucleotides read TGTGCCAGCGCTCCAGGGGGCCAAGAGACCCAGTACTTC. Translating it yields CASAPGGQETQYF.

The rearrangement joins TRBV5-1 to TRBJ2-3, with 7 bases identical to TRBD1. The CDR3 is 13 residues long. Looked up from germline, CDR1 is SGHRS and CDR2 is YFSETQ. Trimming cost V 2 bases and J 9 bases; bases outside gene matches: 6. The CDR3 sequence is CASSFDQGVTQYF. The DNA of the CDR3 is TGCGCCAGCAGCTTTGACCAGGGGGTCACGCAGTATTTT. Based on the CDR3 plus reference TRBV5-1 and TRBJ2-3, the full variable domain is KAGVTQTPRYLIKTRGQQVTLSCSPISGHRSVSWYQQTPGQGLQFLFEYFSETQRNKGNFPGRFSGRQFSNSRSEMNVSTLELGDSALYLCASSFDQGVTQYFGPGTRLTVL.

The chain joins TRBV7-9 to TRBJ1-1; 7 bases align to TRBD1. Germline V CDR1 and CDR2: SEHNR, FQNEAQ (reference sequence). V dropped 5 bases and J dropped 7; count of bases not matched to a gene: 10. The CDR3 is 14 residues long. The CDR3 DNA sequence: TGTGCCAGCAGCGGAACCCCGGGACAGCTTGAAGCTTTCTTT. Protein: CASSGTPGQLEAFF.

The chain is built from TRBV28 and TRBJ1-2; perhaps TRBD1 as D (5 bases). The CDR3 is 11 residues long. V was pared by 6 bases and J by 8 bases, with 10 bases between. Germline V gene data show CDR1 as MDHEN and CDR2 as SYDVKM. The CDR3, as DNA: TGTGCCAGCAGGGGGGTTGGGGGCTACACCTTC. The encoded protein is CASRGVGGYTF.

This clone was counted a few times. This chain joins TRBV19 and TRBJ2-7; D uncertain. This CDR3 is built from 13 residues. V lost 4 bases to trimming and J lost 7 bases, with 14 bases between them. Germline loops: CDR1 LNHDA, CDR2 SQIVND (reference sequence). CDR3 sequence: CASSNHPQGEQYF. Written as DNA, the CDR3 is TGTGCCAGTAGTAATCACCCTCAAGGGGAGCAGTACTTC. Variable domain in full (rest from reference TRBV19 and TRBJ2-7): DGGITQSPKYLFRKEGQNVTLSCEQNLNHDAMYWYRQDPGQGLRLIYYSQIVNDFQKGDIAEGYSVSREKKESFPLTVTSAQKNPTAFYLCASSNHPQGEQYFGPGTRLTVT.

The gene calls are TRBV3-1 (or the pseudogene TRBV3-2) and TRBJ1-5; D not resolved. The CDR3 is made up of 13 amino acids. V was cut by 5 bases and J by 10 bases, with 15 bases left in between. From germline, CDR1 is LGHDT and CDR2 YNNKEL (reference sequence). The CDR3: CASSSNPRSPQHF. CDR3 bases: TGTGCCAGCAGCTCTAACCCGCGATCACCCCAGCATTTT.

The chain has TRBV7-2 and TRBJ1-4; unclear D gene. The germline CDR1 and CDR2 sequences are SGHTA and FQGNSA. This CDR3 is built from 15 residues. V lost 1 base and J lost 5, with 11 bases in between. The DNA of the CDR3 is TGTGCCAGCAGCTTAGGGCCGAGCCAGAATGAAAAACTGTTTTTT. Residues: CASSLGPSQNEKLFF.

The chain has TRBV5-6 and TRBJ2-3; 12 positions agree with TRBD2. Trimming took 1 base from V and 3 from J; bases not matched to a gene: 12. The CDR3 runs 19 residues. Germline V gene sequence: CDR1 SGHDT, CDR2 YYEEEE. The CDR3 bases are TGTGCCAGCAGCTTGTGGACGTCTAGCGGGGGGGCCGGGACAGATACGCAGTATTTT. This codes for CASSLWTSSGGAGTDTQYF.

This clone was detected only a few times. V gene TRBV7-9 combines with J gene TRBJ2-3; 7 bases fit TRBD1. V lost 5 bases, J lost 1 base, and 3 bases stayed unmatched. The CDR3 is 14 residues long. Germline CDR1 reads SEHNR; CDR2 reads FQNEAQ (reference sequence). In DNA form, the CDR3 reads TGTGCCAGCAGCCCAGACAGGGGCACAGATACGCAGTATTTT. Amino acids: CASSPDRGTDTQYF. Looking up the rest from reference TRBV7-9 and TRBJ2-3 gives the full variable domain: DTGVSQNPRHKITKRGQNVTFRCDPISEHNRLYWYRQTLGQGPEFLTYFQNEAQLEKSRLLSDRFSAERPKGSFSTLEIQRTEQGDSAMYLCASSPDRGTDTQYFGPGTRLTVL.

The CDR3 nucleotides are TGTGCCAGCAGCCCATCCAGACAGACACAAGAGACCCAGTACTTC. It translates to CASSPSRQTQETQYF. The J gene is TRBJ2-5, the V gene TRBV27; TRBD1 is a possible D gene (5 bases). The V gene lost 6 bases and the J gene lost 2 bases, with 16 bases spanning the gap. The CDR3 sequence is 15 residues long. Germline V lookup: CDR1 MNHEY, CDR2 SMNVEV (reference sequence).